A single sample is the source of the 26 T cell receptor beta chains below, sequenced in a study of early T cells in non-severe SARS-CoV-2 infection (TCRdb year 2021). Library preparation was by 5' RACE. TCRdb shows the sequencer as NextSeq 500. Starting from the raw public reads, TCRdb applied fastp trimming at Q25, assembled clones with MiXCR and retained in-frame beta chains. Every entry covers one CDR3 protein and lists the most common genes and DNA from its rows. A total of some 80,000 distinct CDR3 sequences appear in this sample, 9% to 15% of them only once. Roughly a sixth of the sample comes from the top ten. Sequences were derived from whole blood, sampled at baseline. Every receptor here comes from an adult who was a healthcare worker with PCR-confirmed SARS-CoV-2 infection or an uninfected control (not recorded which). The donor label of this sample is uncertain.

V is TRBV10-1 and J is TRBJ1-2, with D unresolved. There are 13 residues in the CDR3. Germline V gene sequence: CDR1 WNHNN, CDR2 SYGVQD (reference sequence). Trimming pared 4 bases from V and 3 bases from J, leaving 9 bases between. CDR3 sequence: CASSGDGDYGYTF. The CDR3 DNA reads as TGCGCCAGCAGTGGCGACGGGGACTATGGCTACACCTTC.

This clonotype has just a few counts. This chain links TRBV29-1 with TRBJ1-2; D is uncertain. V lost 4 bases to trimming and J lost 4 bases, with 16 bases between them. The CDR3 covers 14 residues. Germline values: CDR1 SQVTM, CDR2 ANQGSEA. CDR3 protein: CSVGLVGIGYGYTF. The CDR3 nucleotides read TGCAGCGTTGGGCTCGTAGGAATAGGCTATGGCTACACCTTC.

This clonotype has ten or more counts. The chain uses TRBV20-1 and TRBJ2-5, with 7 bases lining up with TRBD2. CDR1 is DFQATT and CDR2 is SNEGSKA in the germline V gene (reference sequence). CDR3 length: 15 amino acids. Trimming at V came to 6 bases and at J to 2 bases, leaving 12 bases not matched to a gene. The CDR3 sequence: CSAGPGSGVQETQYF. CDR3 nucleotides: TGCAGTGCCGGACCGGGAAGCGGGGTACAAGAGACCCAGTACTTC.

This clonotype was seen just once. V and J are TRBV20-1 and TRBJ2-5; a weak D match, TRBD1 (6 bases). The germline V and J ends were trimmed by 6 bases and 5 bases, with 13 bases remaining between them. Germline V gene sequence: CDR1 DFQATT, CDR2 SNEGSKA (reference sequence). The CDR3 extends over 12 amino acids. The CDR3 loop is CSAPAGVETQYF. In nucleotides, the CDR3 is TGCAGTGCGCCCGCAGGGGTTGAGACCCAGTACTTC.

This clonotype has at least ten counts. The chain combines TRBV4-2 with TRBJ1-3; the D is unclear. Between the trimmed V and J ends, which lost 0 bases and 4 bases, there was a span of 19 bases. Germline V gene sequence: CDR1 LGHNA, CDR2 YNFKEQ. The CDR3 has 18 amino acids. The CDR3 loop reads CASSQDVTAFPGGNTIYF. The CDR3 DNA reads TGTGCCAGCAGCCAAGATGTGACGGCGTTCCCCGGAGGAAACACCATATATTTT.

The rearrangement uses TRBV15 and TRBJ2-2; D assignment may be TRBD1 or TRBD2 (6 bases each). The CDR3 is 18 residues long. In germline, CDR1 is LNHNV, CDR2 YYDKDF (reference sequence). V shed 0 bases and J shed 5 bases, with 19 bases lying between them. The CDR3 loop is CATSRDWVGGLGTGELFF. CDR3 sequence (DNA): TGTGCCACCAGCAGAGACTGGGTCGGGGGCCTGGGAACCGGGGAGCTGTTTTTT.

This clonotype was counted ten times or more. The chain couples TRBV5-4 to TRBJ1-2, with D possibly being TRBD1 (6 bases). V was cut by 4 bases and J by 1 base, with 8 bases left in between. Per the germline V gene, CDR1 is SGHNT and CDR2 is YYREEE (reference sequence). The CDR3 totals 13 residues. CDR3 loop: CASSPDSNYGYTF. In DNA form, the CDR3 reads TGTGCCAGCAGCCCGGACAGTAACTATGGCTACACCTTC.

The J gene is TRBJ2-3, the V gene TRBV4-1; D gene ambiguous. Trimming removed 0 bases at V and 10 bases at J, with 14 bases between. This CDR3 comprises 14 residues. CDR1 and CDR2 from the germline V gene are MGHRA and YSYEKL. The CDR3 DNA follows: TGCGCCAGCAGCCAAGATCCAGGTCCCTACGCGCAGTATTTT. Protein product: CASSQDPGPYAQYF.

In this sample, this clonotype turned up many times. The V call is TRBV20-1, the J call TRBJ1-2; TRBD1 agrees at 7 bases. After removal of 4 bases from V and 8 bases from J, the junction contained 10 bases not matched to a gene. The length of the CDR3 is 13 residues. CDR1 is DFQATT and CDR2 is SNEGSKA in the germline V gene (reference sequence). The CDR3 sequence: CSATWGTVEGYTF. The CDR3 DNA sequence: TGCAGTGCTACATGGGGGACAGTTGAGGGCTACACCTTC.

V and J are TRBV6-4 and TRBJ1-1, with 7 nucleotides matching TRBD1. Germline CDR1 reads MRHNA; CDR2 reads SNTAGT. J was trimmed by 4 bases and V by 5 bases; bases with no gene match: 4. This CDR3 has 13 amino acids. The CDR3 region has the DNA TGTGCCAGCAGTTACAGGGGAGGCACTGAAGCTTTCTTT. This translates into CASSYRGGTEAFF.

This chain uses TRBV5-6 with TRBJ1-1; no clear D gene. Trimming left V 1 base short and J 1 base short, with 14 bases between. CDR1 and CDR2 from the germline V gene are SGHDT and YYEEEE. This CDR3 is 16 amino acids long. For the CDR3, the DNA is TGTGCCAGCAGCTTGTTTGGGGAGCCAACGAACACTGAAGCTTTCTTT. Its protein product is CASSLFGEPTNTEAFF.

The chain couples TRBV10-2 to TRBJ2-7, with 11 positions matching TRBD2. Trimming removed 6 bases from V and 4 bases from J; junction bases left unmatched: 5. Looked up from germline, CDR1 is WSHSY and CDR2 is SAAADI. The CDR3 consists of 14 residues. The CDR3 nucleotides are TGCGCCAGCAGACTAGCGGGAGTTCAATACGAGCAGTACTTC. It yields the protein CASRLAGVQYEQYF.

The rearrangement uses TRBV6-1 and TRBJ1-1; possible D gene TRBD1, 6 bases. Germline V lookup: CDR1 MNHNS, CDR2 SASEGT. The CDR3 extends over 14 amino acids. The ends were cut back, 8 bases at V and 0 bases at J, with 13 bases in the middle. CDR3 amino acids: CASLQNRVNTEAFF. The CDR3, as DNA: TGTGCCAGCCTACAAAACAGGGTGAACACTGAAGCTTTCTTT.

The chain employs TRBV6-5 and TRBJ2-2; 8 bases agree with TRBD1. This CDR3 region has 15 residues. V lost 4 bases to trimming and J lost 6 bases; unmatched junction nucleotides: 7. Germline CDR1 and CDR2: MNHEY and SVGAGI. CDR3 coding DNA: TGTGCCAGCAGTTCGAGACGACAGGGGCCCGGGGAGCTGTTTTTT. Encoded protein: CASSSRRQGPGELFF.

This clonotype was observed at least ten times. This chain uses TRBV7-8 with TRBJ2-3; D is perhaps TRBD1 or TRBD2 (6 bases each). The CDR3 contains 17 residues. V dropped 2 bases and J dropped 0 bases, with 15 bases sitting between them. CDR1 is SGHVS and CDR2 is FQNEAQ in the germline V gene. The CDR3 loop is CASSLRVGGLSTDTQYF. The CDR3 DNA sequence: TGTGCCAGCAGCTTAAGGGTCGGGGGCCTTAGCACAGATACGCAGTATTTT.

This clonotype showed up many times. This chain uses TRBV5-1 with TRBJ2-4, with 7 nucleotides matching TRBD1. Germline CDR1 and CDR2: SGHRS and YFSETQ. The CDR3 loop spans 15 amino acids. With V trimmed by 5 bases and J by 2 bases, 7 bases remained unmatched. In DNA form, the CDR3 reads TGCGCCAGCAGTTCCATGGGACAGACCAAAAACATTCAGTACTTC. Its translation: CASSSMGQTKNIQYF.

This chain's CDR3 is CASSLRAGDEQFF. In DNA form, the CDR3 reads TGCGCCAGCAGCCTTCGAGCGGGAGATGAGCAGTTCTTC. The chain carries TRBV4-1 and TRBJ2-1; 8 bases line up with TRBD2. Trimming at V came to 4 bases and at J to 8 bases, leaving 4 bases not matched to a gene. CDR3 length: 13 amino acids. Germline V CDR1 and CDR2: MGHRA, YSYEKL.

A few counts support this clonotype. The V gene is TRBV5-1, the J gene TRBJ1-2; TRBD1 matches at 8 bases. From germline, CDR1 is SGHRS and CDR2 YFSETQ. The CDR3 contains 18 residues. J gave up 2 bases and V 2 bases, and 14 bases lay outside the gene matches. The chain's CDR3 is CASSFVRSDRGRNYGYTF. The CDR3 DNA reads TGCGCCAGCAGCTTCGTACGGTCCGACAGGGGAAGGAACTATGGCTACACCTTC.

This clonotype has more than one count but fewer than ten. The genes are TRBV11-2 and TRBJ1-1; D call uncertain. The CDR3 is 12 residues long. The germline V gene encodes CDR1 SGHAT and CDR2 FQNNGV. Deletions cut 5 bases from V and 11 bases from J, with 15 bases between. The CDR3 coding sequence is TGTGCCAGCAGCGCCAACCTTGAGGTGGCTTTCTTT. Residues: CASSANLEVAFF.

This clonotype came up a few times. This chain uses TRBV12-5 with TRBJ2-1, with D perhaps matching TRBD1 (5 bases). V was trimmed by 2 bases and J by 9 bases, leaving 14 bases between them. The length of the CDR3 is 14 residues. Germline assignment: CDR1 LGHNT and CDR2 FRNRAP. CDR3 sequence reads: CASGLNQPGIEQFF. The DNA for the CDR3 is TGTGCTAGTGGTTTGAACCAACCAGGGATTGAGCAGTTCTTC.

The gene calls are TRBV5-1 and TRBJ2-5; D uncertain. The CDR3 loop spans 14 amino acids. With 3 bases removed from V and 4 bases from J, the gap between germline ends came to 13 bases. CDR1 and CDR2 (germline): SGHRS, YFSETQ. The CDR3 bases are TGCGCCAGCAGCTCCCTCCCCCCTACAGAGACCCAGTACTTC. Translated: CASSSLPPTETQYF.

This clonotype occurred once. This rearrangement joins TRBV11-1 to TRBJ1-6; D not certain. From germline, CDR1 is SGHAT and CDR2 FQDESV (reference sequence). The V gene lost 3 bases and the J gene lost 5 bases, with 8 bases spanning the gap. The CDR3 covers 14 residues. The CDR3 loop is CASSFLGNNSPLHF. The CDR3, as DNA: TGTGCCAGCAGCTTTTTGGGGAATAATTCACCCCTCCACTTT. The whole variable domain, remainder taken from reference TRBV11-1 and TRBJ1-6, is EAEVAQSPRYKITEKSQAVAFWCDPISGHATLYWYRQILGQGPELLVQFQDESVVDDSQLPKDRFSAERLKGVDSTLKIQPAELGDSAMYLCASSFLGNNSPLHFGNGTRLTVT.

The V and J genes are TRBV6-6 and TRBJ1-1; 8 nucleotides line up with TRBD1. The CDR3 consists of 16 residues. Germline lookup yields CDR1 MNHNY and CDR2 SVGAGI (reference sequence). The ends lost 4 bases at V and 1 base at J; junction bases unmatched: 8. CDR3 residues: CASSSPGTGQNTEAFF. The DNA for the CDR3 is TGTGCCAGCAGTTCGCCCGGGACAGGACAGAACACTGAAGCTTTCTTT.

In this sample, this clonotype turned up a few times. The J gene is TRBJ2-5, the V gene TRBV11-2; D perhaps matches TRBD1 (5 bases). Trimming removed 1 base at V and 5 bases at J, with 11 bases between. The CDR3 totals 14 residues. From germline, CDR1 is SGHAT and CDR2 FQNNGV. CDR3 bases: TGTGCCAGCAGCTTAGGTGGCAGGGTGGAGACCCAGTACTTC. It codes for CASSLGGRVETQYF.

This clonotype was seen ten or more times. This rearrangement joins TRBV19 to TRBJ2-3; the D call may be TRBD1 or TRBD2 (6 bases each). Germline CDR1 reads LNHDA; CDR2 reads SQIVND (reference sequence). This CDR3 is 15 amino acids long. The ends were cut back, 3 bases at V and 2 bases at J, with 12 bases in the middle. In DNA, the CDR3 is TGTGCCAGTAGTATCGGGGGCTCCGACACAGATACGCAGTATTTT. This gives the protein CASSIGGSDTDTQYF.

This clonotype has a count of ten or more. V and J are TRBV9 and TRBJ1-6; D may be TRBD1 (6 bases). This CDR3 contains 16 residues. Germline lookup yields CDR1 SGDLS and CDR2 YYNGEE. Trimming left V 3 bases short and J 8 bases short, with 18 bases between. The CDR3 coding sequence is TGTGCCAGCAGCGCCAGCCGGGCAGGGGCCGATTCACCCCTCCACTTT. It codes for CASSASRAGADSPLHF.